This TCR beta chain was found in a study of T cell changes during pregnancy in multiple sclerosis. Assay used: immunoSEQ multiplex PCR; TCRdb lists only in-frame clones, some missing. The profile shows 64,000 or so clones, over 95% of them singletons. The sample was CD8+ T cells from peripheral blood mononuclear cells, taken after pregnancy. This TCR came from a female donor with multiple sclerosis, enrolled in a pregnancy study.

In nucleotides, the CDR3 is TGTGCCAGTAGTATGCCGGAGACAGGGAACACTGAAGCTTTCTTT. It is translated as CASSMPETGNTEAFF. The chain uses TRBV19 and TRBJ1-1; possibly TRBD1 for D (6 bases). This CDR3 spans 15 amino acids. The germline V and J ends were trimmed by 3 bases and 1 base, with 12 bases remaining between them. Germline CDR1 is LNHDA and CDR2 is SQIVND (reference sequence).